Listed here are 23 T cell receptor beta chains from one sample, sequenced in a study of CD8 T cells in ankylosing spondylitis. TCRdb reanalysed the 5' RACE reads using MiXCR and keeps one entry per CDR3 protein. The sample gives about 320,000 distinct CDR3 sequences, roughly 12% of which show up once; roughly 9.5% is in the top ten. Sequenced: blood, either unsorted or a sorted T cell fraction (not recorded which). The receptors derive from a female donor with ankylosing spondylitis or in good health (not recorded which).

In this sample, this clonotype turned up a few times. The chain employs TRBV7-2 and TRBJ1-4; TRBD1 might be the D (5 bases). This CDR3 spans 13 amino acids. V lost 1 base and J lost 7, with 7 bases in between. Per the germline V gene, CDR1 is SGHTA and CDR2 is FQGNSA. CDR3 DNA sequence: TGTGCCAGCAGCTTAGGACAGCTTGAAAAACTGTTTTTT. Translating gives CASSLGQLEKLFF.

This clonotype has ten or more counts. V is TRBV5-1 and J is TRBJ2-1, with D unclear. CDR3 length: 11 amino acids. V was shortened by 2 bases and J by 6 bases, with 3 bases between the two germline ends. CDR1 is SGHRS and CDR2 is YFSETQ in the germline V gene. The CDR3: CASSFSNEQFF. Here the CDR3 DNA reads TGCGCCAGCAGCTTCAGCAATGAGCAGTTCTTC.

The sample holds many counts of this clonotype. The chain combines TRBV18 with TRBJ1-5; D is unclear. The germline V gene has CDR1 KGHSH and CDR2 LQKENI. With 6 bases removed from V and 1 base from J, the gap between germline ends came to 4 bases. This CDR3 contains 12 residues. The CDR3: CASSTSNQPQHF. The CDR3 nucleotides are TGTGCCAGCTCCACCAGCAATCAGCCCCAGCATTTT.

This clonotype occurred many times. This rearrangement joins TRBV5-1 to TRBJ2-3; tentative D call: TRBD2 (6 bases). CDR1 and CDR2 (germline): SGHRS, YFSETQ. V was trimmed by 0 bases and J by 0 bases, leaving 11 bases between them. There are 16 residues in the CDR3. The CDR3 here is CASSLEAGSSTDTQYF. In DNA, the CDR3 is TGCGCCAGCAGCTTGGAGGCGGGGTCCAGCACAGATACGCAGTATTTT.

This clonotype was found many times. CDR3 amino acids: CASSLSREETQYF. CDR3 nucleotides: TGTGCCAGCAGCTTAAGCCGGGAAGAGACCCAGTACTTC. The rearrangement joins TRBV7-2 to TRBJ2-5; no reliable D call. Germline CDR1 SGHTA, CDR2 FQGNSA. The CDR3 runs 13 residues. The V end was cut by 2 bases, the J end by 3 bases, with 7 bases between. The entire variable domain, with the rest obtained from reference TRBV7-2 and TRBJ2-5, is as follows: GAGVSQSPSNKVTEKGKDVELRCDPISGHTALYWYRQSLGQGLEFLIYFQGNSAPDKSGLPSDRFSAERTGGSVSTLTIQRTQQEDSAVYLCASSLSREETQYFGPGTRLLVL.

This clonotype was seen ten or more times. This rearrangement joins TRBV10-2 to TRBJ1-1; D uncertain. Germline V gene sequence: CDR1 WSHSY, CDR2 SAAADI. V was pared by 1 base and J by 0 bases, with 3 bases between. This CDR3 spans 13 amino acids. This chain's CDR3 is CASSEYLNTEAFF. Here the CDR3 DNA reads TGCGCCAGCAGTGAGTATTTGAACACTGAAGCTTTCTTT.

This clonotype has only a few counts. V usage is TRBV12-3 or TRBV12-4 and J usage is TRBJ2-2, with D hard to call. The V end was cut by 5 bases, the J end by 0 bases, with 4 bases between. CDR3 length: 13 residues. The CDR3 region has the DNA TGTGCCAGCAGTCGGGCGAACACCGGGGAGCTGTTTTTT. Translation gives CASSRANTGELFF.

This clonotype was counted at least ten times. The rearrangement uses TRBV5-1 and TRBJ1-3; D perhaps matches TRBD1 (6 bases). V was trimmed by 1 base and J by 0 bases, leaving 11 bases between them. This CDR3 is built from 16 residues. The germline gives CDR1 SGHRS, CDR2 YFSETQ. The CDR3 is CASSLMGAASGNTIYF. As DNA, the CDR3 is TGCGCCAGCAGCTTGATGGGGGCGGCCTCTGGAAACACCATATATTTT. The entire variable domain, with the rest obtained from reference TRBV5-1 and TRBJ1-3, is as follows: KAGVTQTPRYLIKTRGQQVTLSCSPISGHRSVSWYQQTPGQGLQFLFEYFSETQRNKGNFPGRFSGRQFSNSRSEMNVSTLELGDSALYLCASSLMGAASGNTIYFGEGSWLTVV.

The table lists this clonotype with many counts. The chain is built from TRBV29-1 and TRBJ1-1; weak D call: TRBD1 (5 bases). Germline V gene data show CDR1 as SQVTM and CDR2 as ANQGSEA. Trimming pared 4 bases from V and 7 bases from J, leaving 13 bases between. The CDR3 covers 12 residues. The CDR3 reads CSVVTEGHEAFF. The CDR3 bases are TGCAGCGTTGTGACAGAGGGGCATGAAGCTTTCTTT.

In DNA, the CDR3 is TGTGCCTGCATTCCGTCGGGTGTAGCTTTCTTT. This translates into CACIPSGVAFF. This chain uses TRBV30 with TRBJ1-1; D is unclear. There are 11 residues in the CDR3. Germline CDR1 and CDR2: GTSNPN and SVGIG (reference sequence). V was clipped by 6 bases and J by 10 bases, with 15 bases between them.

This rearrangement joins TRBV27 to TRBJ2-1, with TRBD2 matching 12 bases. The CDR3 is made up of 18 amino acids. The J segment lost 0 bases and the V segment lost 4 bases, leaving 7 bases of the junction unmatched. The germline gives CDR1 MNHEY, CDR2 SMNVEV (reference sequence). In DNA form, the CDR3 reads TGTGCCAGCAGTTCCTGGACTAGCGGGATTACCTCCTACAATGAGCAGTTCTTC. Amino acids: CASSSWTSGITSYNEQFF.

This clonotype showed up many times. J is TRBJ1-6 and V is TRBV10-3; no firm D call. V lost 10 bases to trimming and J lost 9 bases, with 25 bases between them. Germline values: CDR1 ENHRY, CDR2 SYGVKD. This CDR3 contains 16 residues. The CDR3 DNA reads as TGTGCCACAAACGGTGGGGTGGGGAAGAGAAGTTCACCCCTCCACTTT. This translates into CATNGGVGKRSSPLHF.

At least ten counts were recorded for this clonotype. This sequence joins TRBV7-9 and TRBJ2-2, with 7 bases aligning to TRBD2. V shed 3 bases and J 2 bases; nucleotides not matched to a gene: 6. The CDR3 is 16 amino acids. Looked up from germline, CDR1 is SEHNR and CDR2 is FQNEAQ (reference sequence). The CDR3 sequence is CASSFRLAVNTGELFF. CDR3 sequence (DNA): TGTGCCAGCAGCTTCCGGCTAGCGGTAAACACCGGGGAGCTGTTTTTT.

This clonotype was recorded at least ten times. V usage is TRBV6-1 and J usage is TRBJ1-1; perhaps TRBD1 as D (6 bases). V gave up 6 bases and J gave up 2 bases, with 13 bases separating them. Germline V gives CDR1 MNHNS, CDR2 SASEGT. CDR3 length equals 14 residues. The CDR3 nucleotides read TGTGCCAGCAGACAAGGACAGAGAAACACTGAAGCTTTCTTT. Translated: CASRQGQRNTEAFF.

This clonotype was seen ten or more times. V gene TRBV7-9 combines with J gene TRBJ2-3, with a weak D call TRBD2 (7 bases). Trimming pared 3 bases from V and 3 bases from J, leaving 16 bases between. CDR1 is SEHNR and CDR2 is FQNEAQ in the germline V gene (reference sequence). The CDR3 is 16 residues long. The CDR3 sequence is CASSLGGLARTDTQYF. CDR3 DNA sequence: TGTGCCAGCAGCTTGGGGGGGCTAGCCCGTACAGATACGCAGTATTTT.

In its sample, this clonotype was seen once. This chain links TRBV3-1 with TRBJ2-2, with TRBD1 as a possible D gene (6 bases). Between the trimmed V and J ends, which lost 3 bases and 3 bases, there was a span of 11 bases. Germline V gene sequence: CDR1 LGHDT, CDR2 YNNKEL (reference sequence). The CDR3 spans 15 residues. The CDR3: CASSQETGYTGELFF. CDR3 nucleotide sequence: TGTGCCAGCAGCCAGGAAACAGGGTACACCGGGGAGCTGTTTTTT.

This clonotype occurred a few times. The chain employs TRBV5-6 and TRBJ2-7, with D maybe TRBD2 (5 bases). The CDR3 runs to 13 residues. With 4 bases removed from V and 5 bases from J, the gap between germline ends came to 13 bases. CDR1 and CDR2 from the germline V gene are SGHDT and YYEEEE. The CDR3 reads CASSRRGMHEQYF. CDR3 coding DNA: TGTGCCAGCAGCCGCCGAGGGATGCACGAGCAGTACTTC.

A few counts support this clonotype. V usage is TRBV20-1 and J usage is TRBJ1-3, with D unclear. V lost 7 bases to trimming and J lost 0 bases, with 7 bases between them. Looked up from germline, CDR1 is DFQATT and CDR2 is SNEGSKA (reference sequence). The CDR3 runs 12 residues. In DNA, the CDR3 is TGCAGTGTCCCGGGCTCTGGAAACACCATATATTTT. It yields the protein CSVPGSGNTIYF.

The chain is built from TRBV7-2 and TRBJ2-1; 8 bases match TRBD2. CDR1 SGHTA and CDR2 FQGNSA come from the germline V gene. The CDR3 runs to 17 residues. The J segment lost 6 bases and the V segment lost 5 bases, leaving 15 bases of the junction unmatched. CDR3 in amino acids: CASSHSSGTRGPNEQFF. In nucleotides, the CDR3 is TGTGCCAGCAGCCATAGTTCCGGGACTAGAGGCCCCAATGAGCAGTTCTTC.

This clonotype was observed a few times. This rearrangement joins TRBV5-1 to TRBJ2-6; 7 bases are shared with TRBD1. Germline CDR1 SGHRS, CDR2 YFSETQ. This CDR3 contains 18 residues. V lost 4 bases, J lost 0 bases, and 10 bases stayed unmatched. The CDR3 DNA reads as TGCGCCAGCAGCCCACAGGGGATGGGTCCCTCTGGGGCCAACGTCCTGACTTTC. Its translation is CASSPQGMGPSGANVLTF.

This clonotype has a count of ten or more. This chain links TRBV5-1 with TRBJ2-1, with D maybe TRBD2 (8 bases). The germline V and J ends were trimmed by 4 bases and 1 base, with 18 bases remaining between them. CDR1 and CDR2 (germline): SGHRS, YFSETQ. The length of the CDR3 is 17 residues. This chain's CDR3 is CASSPREGALSYNEQFF. In nucleotides, the CDR3 is TGCGCCAGCAGCCCCCGGGAGGGGGCATTGTCCTACAATGAGCAGTTCTTC.

A word on this clonotype: This could be a read error, since a much larger clone is one nucleotide away. The chain employs TRBV6-6 and TRBJ2-1, with D unclear. The germline V gene encodes CDR1 MNHNY and CDR2 SVGAGI (reference sequence). The CDR3 extends over 12 amino acids. This CDR3 reads CASSHTYIEQFF. CDR3 DNA sequence: TGTGCCAGCAGTCACACATACATTGAGCAGTTCTTC.

Ten or more counts support this clonotype. The chain couples TRBV10-3 to TRBJ2-1; perhaps TRBD1 as D (5 bases). The CDR3 runs 13 residues. CDR1 and CDR2 from the germline V gene are ENHRY and SYGVKD. Trimming shortened V by 11 bases and J by 0 bases, and 11 bases separated the two germline ends. CDR3 DNA: TGTGCCTCGTCAGGGCTCTCCTACAATGAGCAGTTCTTC. This encodes CASSGLSYNEQFF.